These 14 T cell receptor beta chains came from one sample sequenced in a study of blood T cell repertoires in COVID-19. The data were produced by immunoSEQ multiplex PCR, yet TCRdb's version contains in-frame clones alone and is incomplete. This table has a few hundred thousand clones, roughly four fifths appearing once. Sequences were obtained from PBMCs or T cells enriched from blood (not recorded which). The receptor source for this set is a woman aged 50 to 60 who had recovered from COVID-19.

The chain uses TRBV15 and TRBJ2-7, with 12 positions matching TRBD2. Germline trimming cut 1 base from V and 7 bases from J; bases unmatched to any gene: 8. CDR1 LNHNV and CDR2 YYDKDF come from the germline V gene (reference sequence). The CDR3 runs 16 residues. This chain's CDR3 is CATSRAPTSGRWEQYF. Here the CDR3 DNA reads TGTGCCACCAGCAGAGCCCCGACTAGCGGGAGATGGGAGCAGTACTTC. Using reference TRBV15 and TRBJ2-7 for the parts outside the CDR3, the full variable domain is DAMVIQNPRYQVTQFGKPVTLSCSQTLNHNVMYWYQQKSSQAPKLLFHYYDKDFNNEADTPDNFQSRRPNTSFCFLDIRSPGLGDTAMYLCATSRAPTSGRWEQYFGPGTRLTVT.

The chain recombines TRBV6-5 with TRBJ1-6, with D perhaps matching TRBD1 (5 bases). Germline V lookup: CDR1 MNHEY, CDR2 SVGAGI. This CDR3 has 12 residues. Trimming stripped 7 bases from V and 13 bases from J, with 14 bases between. DNA for the CDR3: TGTGCCAGCAAGGCTCACAAGGGGCCCCTCCACTTT. Protein sequence: CASKAHKGPLHF.

For this clone: One end of the junction is discordant with germline, which a read error may explain. The chain employs TRBV3-1 (or the pseudogene TRBV3-2) and TRBJ1-4; the match to TRBD1 covers 8 bases. Per the germline V gene, CDR1 is LGHDT and CDR2 is YNNKEL (reference sequence). The CDR3 has 15 residues. The CDR3 DNA sequence: TGTGCCAGCAGTCAAGCAGGGGGCAGGTATGAAAAACTGTTTTTT. As protein: CASSQAGGRYEKLFF.

The J gene is TRBJ2-2, the V gene TRBV7-8; 9 nucleotides agree with TRBD2. From germline, CDR1 is SGHVS and CDR2 FQNEAQ. V gave up 8 bases and J gave up 8 bases; unmatched junction bases: 12. The CDR3 covers 15 residues. In DNA form, the CDR3 reads TGTGCCAGCGCGACGCGGGAGGGCCTTGGGGGGGAGCTGTTTTTT. Protein: CASATREGLGGELFF.

This sequence joins TRBV7-2 and TRBJ1-2; the match to TRBD1 covers 7 bases. CDR1 is SGHTA and CDR2 is FQGNSA in the germline V gene. This CDR3 has 17 residues. The junction had 8 bases not matched to a gene; V was cut back by 1 base and J by 0 bases. For the CDR3, the DNA is TGTGCCAGCAGCTTAGATTTGGCGCAGGGGGCTAACTATGGCTACACCTTC. Its protein product is CASSLDLAQGANYGYTF. The whole variable domain, filled in from reference TRBV7-2 and TRBJ1-2, reads GAGVSQSPSNKVTEKGKDVELRCDPISGHTALYWYRQSLGQGLEFLIYFQGNSAPDKSGLPSDRFSAERTGGSVSTLTIQRTQQEDSAVYLCASSLDLAQGANYGYTFGSGTRLTVV.

On this clone: This same CDR3 is encoded by further DNA sequences in the sample. This chain uses TRBV5-1 with TRBJ2-1; 7 bases align to TRBD2. This CDR3 has 13 residues. V was clipped by 3 bases and J by 4 bases; unmatched bases: 1. The germline CDR1 and CDR2 sequences are SGHRS and YFSETQ. The CDR3 DNA reads TGCGCCAGCAGCTCCGGGGGGTACAATGAGCAGTTCTTC. It specifies CASSSGGYNEQFF.

The chain joins TRBV19 to TRBJ1-2; 7 bases agree with TRBD1. Looked up from germline, CDR1 is LNHDA and CDR2 is SQIVND (reference sequence). CDR3 length equals 12 residues. V shed 7 bases, J shed 5 bases, and the junction held 4 bases outside the gene matches. CDR3 bases: TGTGCCAGTACCCGACAGGGTTATGGCTACACCTTC. It codes for CASTRQGYGYTF.

V and J are TRBV14 and TRBJ2-2, with 7 bases that match TRBD2. V shed 0 bases, J shed 4 bases, and the junction held 8 bases outside the gene matches. CDR3 length: 17 amino acids. Germline CDR1 and CDR2: SGHDN and FVKESK. CDR3 sequence: CASSQDPVGTTTGELFF. The CDR3 DNA reads as TGTGCCAGCAGCCAAGATCCGGTAGGGACTACCACCGGGGAGCTGTTTTTT.

J is TRBJ2-2 and V is TRBV3-1 (or the pseudogene TRBV3-2); 7 bases map to TRBD1. The trim removed 4 bases at V and 7 bases at J, leaving 6 bases unmatched. Germline V CDR1 and CDR2: LGHDT, YNNKEL (reference sequence). The CDR3 is 14 residues long. The CDR3 region is CASSPRQGDGELFF. CDR3 DNA: TGTGCCAGCAGCCCGCGACAGGGCGACGGGGAGCTGTTTTTT.

The chain is built from TRBV28 and TRBJ1-1; D not certain. In germline, CDR1 is MDHEN, CDR2 SYDVKM. The CDR3 contains 14 residues. Trimming cost V 7 bases and J 3 bases, with 15 bases left between them. The CDR3 DNA follows: TGTGCCAGCACTCCTCACAATCCTTACACTGAAGCTTTCTTT. This gives the protein CASTPHNPYTEAFF.

The V call is TRBV6-2 or TRBV6-3, the J call TRBJ2-7; 9 bases agree with TRBD2. V was clipped by 0 bases and J by 5 bases; unmatched bases: 11. Per germline, CDR1 MNHEY and CDR2 SVGEGT. The CDR3 extends over 17 amino acids. The CDR3 loop is CASSYSTAGGRRNEQYF. In DNA form, the CDR3 reads TGTGCCAGCAGTTACTCGACGGCGGGAGGGCGGCGGAACGAGCAGTACTTC.

The gene calls are TRBV19 and TRBJ2-3; TRBD2 matches 9 bases. The CDR3 contains 17 residues. The V segment lost 2 bases and the J segment 4 bases; nucleotides outside the gene matches: 10. CDR1 and CDR2 from the germline V gene are LNHDA and SQIVND (reference sequence). The CDR3 loop is CASSIRFAGGAADTQYF. As DNA, the CDR3 is TGTGCCAGTAGTATAAGGTTTGCGGGGGGGGCCGCAGATACGCAGTATTTT.

The genes are TRBV9 and TRBJ1-1; 9 positions agree with TRBD1. Trimming took 4 bases from V and 2 from J; bases not matched to a gene: 12. Germline V gives CDR1 SGDLS, CDR2 YYNGEE. The CDR3 length is 17 residues. As DNA, the CDR3 is TGTGCCAGCAGCACCTATTCCGGGACAGGGAGCAACACTGAAGCTTTCTTT. This encodes CASSTYSGTGSNTEAFF. Together with reference TRBV9 and TRBJ1-1, the CDR3 gives the full variable domain: DSGVTQTPKHLITATGQRVTLRCSPRSGDLSVYWYQQSLDQGLQFLIQYYNGEERAKGNILERFSAQQFPDLHSELNLSSLELGDSALYFCASSTYSGTGSNTEAFFGQGTRLTVV.

This rearrangement joins TRBV6-2 or TRBV6-3 to TRBJ2-5; 7 bases fit TRBD1. CDR3 size: 13 residues. Trimming at V came to 5 bases and at J to 3 bases, leaving 3 bases not matched to a gene. In germline, CDR1 is MNHEY, CDR2 SVGEGT. The DNA for the CDR3 is TGTGCCAGCAGTCCCCAGGGGGAAGAGACCCAGTACTTC. Translation: CASSPQGEETQYF.